This TCR beta chain is drawn from a study of cytomegalovirus exposure and HLA in healthy donors. Study-level results: Among the most significant clusters, several appeared linked to common viral pathogens in a later analysis.

PCR primers comprised 60 Vbeta and 13 Jbeta primers. The repertoire was sequenced with immunoSEQ multiplex PCR; TCRdb's copy has only in-frame clones and lacks some. Here the sample spans about 82,000 clones, around 74% being singletons. This CDR3 contains 14 residues. The V end lost 3 bases, the J end lost 3 bases, and 8 bases lay between the germline ends. Germline CDR1 KGHSH, CDR2 LQKENI. Notes on this clone: Its specificity is unknown.

This chain joins TRBV18 and TRBJ1-4; D is possibly TRBD1 (5 bases). The clonotype originates from a woman aged 45-65 years in good health and CMV-seropositive. Specimen: PBMCs. CDR3 nucleotide sequence: TGTGCCAGCTCACCGGGCAGGGCTAATGAAAAACTGTTTTTT. It encodes CASSPGRANEKLFF.